This T cell receptor beta chain was retrieved from a study of blood T cell repertoires in COVID-19. In the study overall: Italy, Spain and the United States were the sources of the convalescent and acute COVID-19 samples. In each case, the material was cDNA or gDNA derived from T cells, B-cell-depleted T cells, or PBMCs.

CDR1 is LGHDT, CDR2 YNNKEL, per germline (reference sequence). The V end lost 4 bases, the J end lost 0 bases, and 9 bases lay between the germline ends. The CDR3 has 14 amino acids. In the original workflow: The authors estimated nucleated cell counts from reference gene primer amplification. This table comes from immunoSEQ multiplex PCR, and its TCRdb copy is limited to in-frame clones, with some not included. V and J calls plus clone size are reproduced from that table; the DNA served to infer D and trimming. The sample holds 60,000 or so clones, just under 90% seen once. The chain carries TRBV3-1 (or the pseudogene TRBV3-2) and TRBJ1-2; the D is unclear. Material for sequencing was peripheral blood. The TCR sequence derives from a human donor with active COVID-19. The donor label of this sample is uncertain. CDR3 residues: CASSLGEANYGYTF. CDR3 bases: TGTGCCAGCAGCCTAGGAGAAGCTAACTATGGCTACACCTTC.